This T cell receptor beta chain was observed in a study of blood T cell repertoires in COVID-19. Study-wide context: In each case, the material was cDNA or gDNA derived from T cells, B-cell-depleted T cells, or PBMCs.

As handled by the study authors: Scientists estimated how many nucleated cells there were by amplifying reference gene primers. Sequencing was performed with immunoSEQ multiplex PCR; in TCRdb, only in-frame clones are kept and a portion is missing. Clone size and the V and J calls come from that table; the DNA yielded D and trimming. The sample shows roughly 80,000 clones, around nine tenths of them seen only once. Germline V CDR1 and CDR2: MRHNA, SNTAGT. The CDR3 sequence is 15 residues long. V trimming: 5 bases; J trimming: 7 bases; junction bases outside the gene matches: 8. The genes are TRBV6-4 and TRBJ2-1; 10 bases are a match to TRBD2. Material: peripheral blood. The receptor's source is a woman in her sixties or seventies with acute or convalescent COVID-19. The CDR3 here is CASSSGLALGNEQFF. The CDR3 DNA sequence: TGTGCCAGCAGTTCGGGACTAGCGTTGGGGAATGAGCAGTTCTTC.